The source of this T cell receptor beta chain is a study of T cells in Graves' hyperthyroidism and ophthalmopathy. In its sample, this clonotype was seen many times. Using RNA transcripts as the source, TCR beta CDR3 regions were amplified. In the first-round RT-PCR of the TCR CDR3, the HTBI primer set was used. TCRdb re-called the multiplex PCR reads through MiXCR, storing one row per CDR3 protein. The sample yields a few hundred thousand distinct CDR3 sequences, about 13% seen once. The CDR3 extends over 13 amino acids. Losses at the gene ends were 8 bases for V and 6 bases for J; bases not matched to a gene: 4. CDR1 and CDR2 from the germline V gene are SNHLY and FYNNEI.

Material for sequencing was blood. The source is a woman between 18 and 29 years old with Graves' hyperthyroidism. This rearrangement joins TRBV2 to TRBJ2-1, with 10 bases aligning to TRBD1. Here the CDR3 reads CASFRDRGNEQFF. The CDR3 nucleotides read TGTGCCAGCTTTCGGGACAGGGGCAATGAGCAGTTCTTC.